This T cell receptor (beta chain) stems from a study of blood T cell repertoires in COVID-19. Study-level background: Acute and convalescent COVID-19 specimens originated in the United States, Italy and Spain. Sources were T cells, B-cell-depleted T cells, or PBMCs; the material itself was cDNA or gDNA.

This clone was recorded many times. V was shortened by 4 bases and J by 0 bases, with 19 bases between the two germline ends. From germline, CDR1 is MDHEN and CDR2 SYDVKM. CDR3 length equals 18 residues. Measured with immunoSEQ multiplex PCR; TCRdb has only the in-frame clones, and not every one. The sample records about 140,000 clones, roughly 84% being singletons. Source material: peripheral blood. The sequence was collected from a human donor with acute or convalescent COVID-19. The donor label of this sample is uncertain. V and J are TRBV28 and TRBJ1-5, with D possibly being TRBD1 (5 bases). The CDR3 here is CASSSPSRGGNSNQPQHF. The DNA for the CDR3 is TGTGCCAGCAGTTCACCCTCGCGGGGGGGAAATAGCAATCAGCCCCAGCATTTT.